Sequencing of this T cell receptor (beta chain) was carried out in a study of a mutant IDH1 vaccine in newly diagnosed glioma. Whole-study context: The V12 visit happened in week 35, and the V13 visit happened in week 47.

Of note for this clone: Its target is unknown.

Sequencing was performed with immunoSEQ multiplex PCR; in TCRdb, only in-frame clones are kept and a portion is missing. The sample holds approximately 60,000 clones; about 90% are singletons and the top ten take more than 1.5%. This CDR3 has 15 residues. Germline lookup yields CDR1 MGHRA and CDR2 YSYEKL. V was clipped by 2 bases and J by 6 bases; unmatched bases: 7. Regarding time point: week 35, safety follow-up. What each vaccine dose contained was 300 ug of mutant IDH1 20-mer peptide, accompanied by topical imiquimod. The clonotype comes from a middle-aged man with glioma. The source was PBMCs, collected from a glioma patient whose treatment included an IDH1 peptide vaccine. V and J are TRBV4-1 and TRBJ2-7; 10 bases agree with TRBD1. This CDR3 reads CASSQTGTGAAEQYF. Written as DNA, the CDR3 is TGCGCCAGCAGCCAAACCGGGACAGGGGCGGCCGAGCAGTACTTC.